These 10 T cell receptor beta chains were all obtained from the same sample, sequenced in a study of blood T cells in healthy people across ages. For the second PCR, which ran for about 6 to 11 cycles, a sample-barcoded 5' primer and a J-beta primer mix were used. TCRdb re-analysed the 5' RACE reads in MiXCR, keeping a single row per CDR3 protein. The sample includes approximately 490,000 distinct CDR3 sequences, nearly 25% seen only once; the top ten take approximately 8.7%. The sample was also reused in another study, on T cells of mothers and their children.

Sequencing was carried out using blood. Every receptor here comes from a boy aged 5 to 17 in good health.

The rearrangement joins TRBV7-9 to TRBJ2-1; 7 positions agree with TRBD1. Germline CDR1 and CDR2: SEHNR and FQNEAQ (reference sequence). The CDR3 has 16 amino acids. With 3 bases clipped from V and 3 bases from J, the junction kept 8 bases outside the gene matches. In nucleotides, the CDR3 is TGTGCCAGCAGCTTTTTATCGCCAGGGGGCTACAATGAGCAGTTCTTC. Translating gives CASSFLSPGGYNEQFF.

This chain connects TRBV29-1 to TRBJ1-2; no reliable D call. Trimming left V 1 base short and J 8 bases short, with 8 bases between. Looked up from germline, CDR1 is SQVTM and CDR2 is ANQGSEA. This CDR3 comprises 11 residues. The CDR3 nucleotides are TGCAGCGTTGAAGTTTCGGGCGGCTACACCTTC. This gives the protein CSVEVSGGYTF.

This clonotype turned up a few times. CDR3 nucleotide sequence: TGCGCCAGCAGCCAAGTGGACGGACCCCAGTACTTC. The encoded protein is CASSQVDGPQYF. The chain employs TRBV4-3 and TRBJ2-5; D is undetermined. Deletions cut 1 base from V and 9 bases from J, with 9 bases between. The CDR3 has 12 amino acids. Germline loops: CDR1 LGHNA, CDR2 YSLEER.

This chain links TRBV28 with TRBJ2-3; possibly TRBD2 for D (5 bases). Trimming stripped 2 bases from V and 1 base from J, with 10 bases between. The V gene's germline CDR1 is MDHEN and CDR2 SYDVKM. CDR3 size: 15 residues. CDR3 loop: CASSLGAEGTDTQYF. The CDR3 nucleotides read TGTGCCAGCAGTTTAGGAGCGGAGGGCACAGATACGCAGTATTTT.

The chain recombines TRBV7-2 with TRBJ1-1, with TRBD1 identical over 7 bases. The CDR3 is 15 amino acids. Germline loops: CDR1 SGHTA, CDR2 FQGNSA. V was pared by 11 bases and J by 0 bases, with 12 bases of the junction left unmatched. The CDR3 loop reads CAYIQGGLMNTEAFF. The DNA of the CDR3 is TGTGCCTATATCCAGGGGGGACTCATGAACACTGAAGCTTTCTTT.

This clonotype was seen more than once but under ten times. V usage is TRBV29-1 and J usage is TRBJ1-2, with a tentative D call TRBD1 (6 bases). CDR1 SQVTM and CDR2 ANQGSEA come from the germline V gene. CDR3 length: 13 amino acids. V shed 3 bases and J shed 4 bases, with 12 bases lying between them. As DNA, the CDR3 is TGCAGCGTTGAGGGGGGCGTGAGCTATGGCTACACCTTC. Encoded protein: CSVEGGVSYGYTF.

V and J are TRBV4-1 and TRBJ2-3; no reliable D call. V was pared by 1 base and J by 3 bases, with 11 bases between. CDR3 length equals 15 residues. CDR1 is MGHRA, CDR2 YSYEKL, per germline. The CDR3 region has the DNA TGCGCCAGCAGCCAAGTAGTTCCGGGTACAGATACGCAGTATTTT. It translates to CASSQVVPGTDTQYF.

The chain joins TRBV7-9 to TRBJ2-5, with TRBD1 matching 7 bases. The CDR3 is made up of 14 amino acids. Germline CDR1 SEHNR, CDR2 FQNEAQ (reference sequence). The junction had 6 bases not matched to a gene; V was cut back by 7 bases and J by 1 base. The CDR3 DNA follows: TGTGCCAGCATCCTTACAGGGGCCCAAGAGACCCAGTACTTC. Protein product: CASILTGAQETQYF.

This chain links TRBV24-1 with TRBJ1-1; D might be TRBD1 (5 bases). Germline V gene data show CDR1 as KGHDR and CDR2 as SFDVKD. The CDR3 consists of 16 residues. Trimming left V 2 bases short and J 1 base short, with 13 bases between. CDR3 loop: CATSDSQQVPNTEAFF. DNA for the CDR3: TGTGCCACCAGTGATTCGCAACAGGTCCCGAACACTGAAGCTTTCTTT.

This clonotype came up a few times. This rearrangement joins TRBV6-1 to TRBJ2-3, with no clear D. V lost 5 bases and J lost 0, with 18 bases in between. Per germline, CDR1 MNHNS and CDR2 SASEGT. The CDR3 totals 17 residues. The CDR3 DNA reads TGTGCCAGCAGTCGCCTTAGGGTAGCCCAGAGCACAGATACGCAGTATTTT. Amino acids: CASSRLRVAQSTDTQYF.